Listed below are T cell receptor beta chains from one sample, sequenced in a study of T cell repertoires in cytomegalovirus infection. Each CDR3 protein is one row after TCRdb ran MiXCR on the reads. The sample yields just under 550,000 distinct CDR3 sequences, 26% seen once. Material: PBMCs. These receptors were taken from a human donor in good health (CMV status not recorded). Some clones in this sample may be carry-over from other donors' samples. Each CDR3 is given with its conserved first and last residue. D genes are given only for firm matches. Size values are once, few and many counts, or a class for expanded clones, and some rows have none.

D gene: .; V gene: TRBV28; J gene: TRBJ1-5; clone size: few; CDR3 protein: CASQKGDQPQHF; CDR3 DNA: TGTGCCAGCCAAAAAGGGGATCAGCCCCAGCATTTT
D gene: .; V gene: TRBV7-2; J gene: TRBJ2-1; clone size: .; CDR3 protein: CASSQWGIRYNEQFF; CDR3 DNA: TGTGCCAGCAGCCAGTGGGGGATTAGGTACAATGAGCAGTTCTTC
D gene: TRBD1; V gene: TRBV6-1; J gene: TRBJ1-5; clone size: many; CDR3 protein: CASSEAGQQNQPQHF; CDR3 DNA: TGTGCCAGCAGTGAAGCGGGACAGCAGAATCAGCCCCAGCATTTT
D gene: TRBD1; V gene: TRBV24-1; J gene: TRBJ2-3; clone size: few; CDR3 protein: CATGSGTDTDTQYF; CDR3 DNA: TGTGCCACCGGGTCCGGGACAGACACAGATACGCAGTATTTT
D gene: .; V gene: TRBV20-1; J gene: TRBJ2-1; clone size: few; CDR3 protein: CSARPIAYNEQFF; CDR3 DNA: TGCAGTGCTAGACCCATAGCCTACAATGAGCAGTTCTTC
D gene: .; V gene: TRBV19; J gene: TRBJ1-2; clone size: few; CDR3 protein: CASSTGTGFAYGYTF; CDR3 DNA: TGTGCCAGTAGTACCGGGACCGGATTCGCCTATGGCTACACCTTC
D gene: TRBD1; V gene: TRBV9; J gene: TRBJ2-7; clone size: .; CDR3 protein: CASSVEGTGGDEQYF; CDR3 DNA: TGTGCCAGCAGCGTAGAAGGGACAGGGGGAGACGAGCAGTACTTC
D gene: TRBD2; V gene: TRBV15; J gene: TRBJ2-1; clone size: .; CDR3 protein: CATSRSRGGGRGNEQFF; CDR3 DNA: TGTGCCACCAGCAGATCGAGAGGTGGCGGGAGAGGAAATGAGCAGTTCTTC
D gene: .; V gene: TRBV4-3; J gene: TRBJ2-7; clone size: few; CDR3 protein: CASSPRGGAGAAYEQYF; CDR3 DNA: TGCGCCAGCAGCCCTAGGGGGGGGGCGGGGGCAGCCTACGAGCAGTACTTC
D gene: .; V gene: TRBV4-3; J gene: TRBJ1-1; clone size: .; CDR3 protein: CASSQEVRSNRAEAFF; CDR3 DNA: TGCGCCAGCAGCCAAGAGGTCCGCAGTAATAGGGCTGAAGCTTTCTTT
D gene: TRBD1; V gene: TRBV7-2; J gene: TRBJ1-6; clone size: .; CDR3 protein: CASSLDRARINSPLHF; CDR3 DNA: TGTGCCAGCAGCCTGGACAGGGCCAGAATTAATTCACCCCTCCACTTT
D gene: .; V gene: TRBV10-3; J gene: TRBJ1-2; clone size: .; CDR3 protein: CAISESGGLSYGYTF; CDR3 DNA: TGTGCCATCAGTGAGTCTGGGGGCTTGTCCTATGGCTACACCTTC
D gene: .; V gene: TRBV7-8; J gene: TRBJ1-4; clone size: .; CDR3 protein: CASSHRDGGAEKLFF; CDR3 DNA: TGTGCCAGCAGCCACCGGGACGGGGGGGCTGAAAAACTGTTTTTT
D gene: .; V gene: TRBV18; J gene: TRBJ1-5; clone size: few; CDR3 protein: CASSPLGAVSHQPQHF; CDR3 DNA: TGTGCCAGCTCACCCCTTGGAGCAGTCTCGCATCAGCCCCAGCATTTT
D gene: .; V gene: TRBV6-5; J gene: TRBJ2-1; clone size: few; CDR3 protein: CASSPMGGANEQFF; CDR3 DNA: TGTGCCAGCAGTCCTATGGGGGGGGCCAATGAGCAGTTCTTC
D gene: .; V gene: TRBV10-3; J gene: TRBJ2-1; clone size: few; CDR3 protein: CASNGGDSYNEQFF; CDR3 DNA: TGTGCCAGCAACGGGGGTGATTCCTACAATGAGCAGTTCTTC
D gene: .; V gene: TRBV28; J gene: TRBJ2-1; clone size: .; CDR3 protein: CATLSVSWGNEQFF; CDR3 DNA: TGTGCCACCCTATCGGTTAGCTGGGGTAATGAGCAGTTCTTC
D gene: .; V gene: TRBV2; J gene: TRBJ2-1; clone size: .; CDR3 protein: CASSSLDGLMNNEQFF; CDR3 DNA: TGTGCCAGCAGCTCACTTGACGGACTGATGAACAATGAGCAGTTCTTC
D gene: .; V gene: TRBV11-2; J gene: TRBJ2-1; clone size: once; CDR3 protein: CASSLEAAYEQFF; CDR3 DNA: TGTGCCAGCAGCTTAGAGGCAGCGTATGAGCAGTTCTTC
D gene: .; V gene: TRBV4-1; J gene: TRBJ2-1; clone size: few; CDR3 protein: CASSQGRNFREANSNEQFF; CDR3 DNA: TGCGCCAGCAGCCAAGGGCGTAATTTCCGGGAAGCCAATAGCAATGAGCAGTTCTTC
D gene: .; V gene: TRBV7-2; J gene: TRBJ2-3; clone size: many; CDR3 protein: CASSSSNAYTDTQYF; CDR3 DNA: TGTGCCAGCAGCTCCAGTAATGCCTACACAGATACGCAGTATTTT
D gene: TRBD2; V gene: TRBV4-1; J gene: TRBJ2-3; clone size: .; CDR3 protein: CASSQLAGGPADTQYF; CDR3 DNA: TGCGCCAGCAGCCAGCTAGCGGGAGGGCCGGCAGATACGCAGTATTTT
D gene: TRBD2; V gene: TRBV7-2; J gene: TRBJ2-7; clone size: many; CDR3 protein: CASSLGLAASYEQYF; CDR3 DNA: TGTGCCAGCAGCCTGGGACTAGCGGCCTCCTACGAGCAGTACTTC
D gene: .; V gene: TRBV19; J gene: TRBJ1-5; clone size: .; CDR3 protein: CASSPAAAAGQPQHF; CDR3 DNA: TGTGCCAGTAGTCCCGCTGCGGCAGCGGGGCAGCCCCAGCATTTT
D gene: TRBD1; V gene: TRBV7-8; J gene: TRBJ1-3; clone size: .; CDR3 protein: CASSKRQGGTGNTIYF; CDR3 DNA: TGTGCCAGCAGCAAACGACAGGGGGGGACTGGAAACACCATATATTTT
D gene: TRBD2; V gene: TRBV14; J gene: TRBJ2-3; clone size: .; CDR3 protein: CASSPVVAGPGDTQYF; CDR3 DNA: TGTGCCAGCAGCCCTGTCGTAGCGGGGCCAGGAGATACGCAGTATTTT
D gene: .; V gene: TRBV28; J gene: TRBJ1-2; clone size: few; CDR3 protein: CASRMDTQLWGGYTF; CDR3 DNA: TGTGCCAGCAGAATGGACACTCAACTATGGGGGGGCTACACCTTC